This T cell receptor beta chain was recovered during a study of T cell responses to AZD1222 COVID-19 vaccine. General study points: Per reports, nearly half of all spike-specific TCRs target regions that are unmutated in variants. There were mostly white British donors and more females than males, and clonal diversity was possibly underestimated.

The germline V gene encodes CDR1 KGHSH and CDR2 LQKENI. The CDR3 consists of 11 residues. V lost 2 bases, J lost 4 bases, and 2 bases lay in between. On this clone: Its target is unknown.

The data were produced by immunoSEQ multiplex PCR, yet TCRdb's version contains in-frame clones alone and is incomplete. The data contain 150,000 to 200,000 clones, roughly 91% of them singletons. The chain uses TRBV18 and TRBJ2-5; unclear D gene. The sequences come from peripheral blood, collected on day 0 of AZD1222 vaccination. This sequence was found in an adult in good health. Here the CDR3 DNA reads TGTGCCAGCTCACCATCAGAGACCCAGTACTTC. It translates to CASSPSETQYF.